The sequence of this T cell receptor (beta chain) was determined in a study of T-cell reconstitution after alpha-beta-depleted transplantation in children. Using unique molecular identifiers, the investigators prepared the TCRbeta library. One entry per CDR3 protein results from TCRdb running MiXCR on the PCR reads. The table has about 200,000 distinct CDR3 sequences, roughly 14% seen once. The CDR3 sequence is 14 residues long. With 2 bases removed from V and 6 bases from J, the gap between germline ends came to 11 bases. The chain carries TRBV12-3 or TRBV12-4 and TRBJ2-1, with D perhaps matching TRBD2 (6 bases). Sequencing used PBMCs from the stem cell graft donor, obtained from the stem cell graft. The clonotype was recovered from a human donor who donated a stem cell graft to a child with acute lymphoblastic leukemia. CDR3 DNA: TGTGCCAGCAGTTTATCCAAACTAGCCAATGAGCAGTTCTTC. It codes for CASSLSKLANEQFF.